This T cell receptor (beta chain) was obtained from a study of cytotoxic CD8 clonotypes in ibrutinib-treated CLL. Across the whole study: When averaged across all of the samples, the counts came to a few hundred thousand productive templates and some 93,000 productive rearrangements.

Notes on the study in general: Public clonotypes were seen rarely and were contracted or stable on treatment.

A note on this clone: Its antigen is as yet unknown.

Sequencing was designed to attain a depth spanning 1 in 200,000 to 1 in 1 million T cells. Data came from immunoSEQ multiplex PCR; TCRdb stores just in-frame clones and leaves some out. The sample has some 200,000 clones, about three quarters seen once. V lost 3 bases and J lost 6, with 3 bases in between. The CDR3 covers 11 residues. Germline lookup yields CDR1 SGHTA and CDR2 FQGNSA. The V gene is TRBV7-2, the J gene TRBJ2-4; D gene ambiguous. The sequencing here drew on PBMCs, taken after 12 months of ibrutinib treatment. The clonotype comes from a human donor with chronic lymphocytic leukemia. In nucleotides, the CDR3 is TGTGCCAGCAGCTTGGGAAACATTCAGTACTTC. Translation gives CASSLGNIQYF.